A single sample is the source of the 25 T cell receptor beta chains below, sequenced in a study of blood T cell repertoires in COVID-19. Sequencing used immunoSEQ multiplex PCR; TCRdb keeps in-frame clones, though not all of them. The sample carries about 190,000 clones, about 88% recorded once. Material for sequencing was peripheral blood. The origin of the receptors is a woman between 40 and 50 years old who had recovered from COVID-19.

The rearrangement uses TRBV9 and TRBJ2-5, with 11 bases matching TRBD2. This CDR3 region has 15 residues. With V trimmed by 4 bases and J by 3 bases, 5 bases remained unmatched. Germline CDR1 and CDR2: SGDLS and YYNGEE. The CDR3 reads CASSPGTSGKETQYF. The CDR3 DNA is TGTGCCAGCAGCCCCGGGACTAGCGGTAAAGAGACCCAGTACTTC.

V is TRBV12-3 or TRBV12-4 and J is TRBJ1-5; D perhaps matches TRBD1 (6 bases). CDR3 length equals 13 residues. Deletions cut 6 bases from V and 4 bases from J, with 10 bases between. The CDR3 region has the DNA TGTGCCAGCAGGAAGGGGGGGAATCAGCCCCAGCATTTT. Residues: CASRKGGNQPQHF.

The CDR3 coding sequence is TGTGCCAGCTCTCTCGACAGGGGGTCCCCAGCTTTCTTT. Translated, it gives CASSLDRGSPAFF. The rearrangement joins TRBV18 to TRBJ1-1; 9 bases align to TRBD1. V trimming: 6 bases; J trimming: 10 bases; junction bases outside the gene matches: 9. Germline CDR1 and CDR2: KGHSH and LQKENI. There are 13 residues in the CDR3. Complete variable domain (other parts from reference TRBV18 and TRBJ1-1): NAGVMQNPRHLVRRRGQEARLRCSPMKGHSHVYWYRQLPEEGLKFMVYLQKENIIDESGMPKERFSAEFPKEGPSILRIQQVVRGDSAAYFCASSLDRGSPAFFGQGTRLTVV.

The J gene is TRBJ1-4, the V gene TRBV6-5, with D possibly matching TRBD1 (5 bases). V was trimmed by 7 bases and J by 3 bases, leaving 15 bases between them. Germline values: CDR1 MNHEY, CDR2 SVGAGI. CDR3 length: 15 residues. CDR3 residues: CASIDSGLSNEKLFF. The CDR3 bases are TGTGCCAGCATCGACTCGGGACTGTCTAATGAAAAACTGTTTTTT.

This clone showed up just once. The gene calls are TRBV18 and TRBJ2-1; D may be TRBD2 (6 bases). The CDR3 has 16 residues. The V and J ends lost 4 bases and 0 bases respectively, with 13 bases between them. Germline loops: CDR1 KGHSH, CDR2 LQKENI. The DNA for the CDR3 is TGTGCCAGCTCACTTGGGGGAGGCAGCTCCTACAATGAGCAGTTCTTC. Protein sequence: CASSLGGGSSYNEQFF. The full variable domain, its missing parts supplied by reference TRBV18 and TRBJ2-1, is NAGVMQNPRHLVRRRGQEARLRCSPMKGHSHVYWYRQLPEEGLKFMVYLQKENIIDESGMPKERFSAEFPKEGPSILRIQQVVRGDSAAYFCASSLGGGSSYNEQFFGPGTRLTVL.

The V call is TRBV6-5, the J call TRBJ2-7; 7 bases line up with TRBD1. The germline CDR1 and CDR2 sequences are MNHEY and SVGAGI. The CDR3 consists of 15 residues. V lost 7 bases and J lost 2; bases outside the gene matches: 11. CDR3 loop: CASTPTRQGAYEQYF. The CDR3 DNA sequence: TGTGCCAGCACCCCAACGCGACAGGGAGCCTACGAGCAGTACTTC.

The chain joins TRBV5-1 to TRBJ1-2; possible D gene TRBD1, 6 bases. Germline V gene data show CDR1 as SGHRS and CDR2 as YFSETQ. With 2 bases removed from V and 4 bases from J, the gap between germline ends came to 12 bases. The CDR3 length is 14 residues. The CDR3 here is CASSLERTAYGYTF. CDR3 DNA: TGCGCCAGCAGCTTAGAAAGGACAGCCTATGGCTACACCTTC.

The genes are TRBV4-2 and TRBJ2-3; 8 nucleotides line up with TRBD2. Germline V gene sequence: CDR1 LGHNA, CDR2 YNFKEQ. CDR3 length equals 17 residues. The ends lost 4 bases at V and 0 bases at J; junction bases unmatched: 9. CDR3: CASSLEVAGSSTDTQYF. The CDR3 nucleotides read TGTGCCAGCAGCCTTGAGGTAGCGGGGTCTAGCACAGATACGCAGTATTTT.

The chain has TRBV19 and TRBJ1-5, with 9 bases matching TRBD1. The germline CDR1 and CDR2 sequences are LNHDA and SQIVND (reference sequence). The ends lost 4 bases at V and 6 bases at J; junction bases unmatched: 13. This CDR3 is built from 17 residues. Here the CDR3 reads CASSTQTGTGRAQPQHF. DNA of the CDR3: TGTGCCAGTAGTACACAGACCGGGACAGGGAGGGCTCAGCCCCAGCATTTT.

CDR3: CASSQESTSTDTQYF. DNA of the CDR3: TGTGCCAGCAGCCAAGAGTCCACTAGCACAGATACGCAGTATTTT. The chain has TRBV3-1 (or the pseudogene TRBV3-2) and TRBJ2-3; unclear D gene. Germline values: CDR1 LGHDT, CDR2 YNNKEL (reference sequence). V dropped 0 bases and J dropped 0 bases, with 7 bases sitting between them. The CDR3 is 15 residues long.

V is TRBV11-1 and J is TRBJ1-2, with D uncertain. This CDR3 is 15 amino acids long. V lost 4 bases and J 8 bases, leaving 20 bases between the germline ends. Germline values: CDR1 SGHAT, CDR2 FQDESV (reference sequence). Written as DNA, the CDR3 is TGTGCCAGCAGCTCCCACTTCGGGGTCGGCAAAGGCTACACCTTC. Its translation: CASSSHFGVGKGYTF.

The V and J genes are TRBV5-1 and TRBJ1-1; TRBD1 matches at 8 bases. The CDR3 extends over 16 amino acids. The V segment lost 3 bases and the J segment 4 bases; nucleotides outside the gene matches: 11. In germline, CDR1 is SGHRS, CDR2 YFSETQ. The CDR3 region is CASSSSGTGGPTEAFF. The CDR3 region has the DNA TGCGCCAGCAGCTCCTCCGGGACAGGCGGCCCCACTGAAGCTTTCTTT.

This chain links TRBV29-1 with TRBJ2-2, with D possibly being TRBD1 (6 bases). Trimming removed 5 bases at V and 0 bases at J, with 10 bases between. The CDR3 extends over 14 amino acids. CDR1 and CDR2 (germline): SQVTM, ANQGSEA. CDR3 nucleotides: TGCAGCGTTAACAGGGTTGCGAACACCGGGGAGCTGTTTTTT. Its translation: CSVNRVANTGELFF.

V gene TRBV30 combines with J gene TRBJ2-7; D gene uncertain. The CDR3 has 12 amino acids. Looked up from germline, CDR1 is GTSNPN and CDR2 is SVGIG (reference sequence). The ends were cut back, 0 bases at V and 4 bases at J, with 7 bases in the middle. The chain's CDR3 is CAWSVPRYEQYF. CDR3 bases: TGTGCCTGGAGTGTACCCAGATACGAGCAGTACTTC.

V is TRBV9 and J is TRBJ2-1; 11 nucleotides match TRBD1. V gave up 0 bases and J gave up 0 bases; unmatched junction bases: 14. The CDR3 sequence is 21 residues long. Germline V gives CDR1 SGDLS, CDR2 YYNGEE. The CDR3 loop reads CASSVDASGQGVLSSYNEQFF. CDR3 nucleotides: TGTGCCAGCAGCGTAGACGCCTCGGGACAGGGGGTTTTGAGCTCCTACAATGAGCAGTTCTTC. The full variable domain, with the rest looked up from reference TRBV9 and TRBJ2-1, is DSGVTQTPKHLITATGQRVTLRCSPRSGDLSVYWYQQSLDQGLQFLIQYYNGEERAKGNILERFSAQQFPDLHSELNLSSLELGDSALYFCASSVDASGQGVLSSYNEQFFGPGTRLTVL.

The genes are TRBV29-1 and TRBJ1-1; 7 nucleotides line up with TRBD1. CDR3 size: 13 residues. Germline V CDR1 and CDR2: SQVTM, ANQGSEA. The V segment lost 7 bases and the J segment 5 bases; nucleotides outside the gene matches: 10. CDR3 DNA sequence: TGCAGCGCCCGACAGGGATCGGGAACTGAAGCTTTCTTT. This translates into CSARQGSGTEAFF.

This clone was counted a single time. For the CDR3, the DNA is TGTGCCAGCAGCTCTTCCTCTGGAAACACCATATATTTT. This translates into CASSSSSGNTIYF. This chain links TRBV11-3 with TRBJ1-3; D ambiguous. From germline, CDR1 is SGHNT and CDR2 YENEEA. CDR3 length: 13 residues. The V end was cut by 4 bases, the J end by 0 bases, with 4 bases between.

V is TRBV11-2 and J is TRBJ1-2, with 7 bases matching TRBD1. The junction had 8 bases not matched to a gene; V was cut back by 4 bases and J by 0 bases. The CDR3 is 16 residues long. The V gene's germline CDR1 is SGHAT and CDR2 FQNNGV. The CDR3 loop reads CASSSRTGTANYGYTF. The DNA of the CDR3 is TGTGCCAGCAGCTCCCGTACCGGGACAGCTAACTATGGCTACACCTTC.

For the CDR3, the DNA is TGTGCCAGCAGTGAAGCGGGGGGGTTCTCCTACGAGCAGTACTTC. Protein sequence: CASSEAGGFSYEQYF. The rearrangement joins TRBV6-1 to TRBJ2-7, with TRBD2 matching 7 bases. This CDR3 has 15 residues. V shed 0 bases, J shed 0 bases, and the junction held 2 bases outside the gene matches. Per germline, CDR1 MNHNS and CDR2 SASEGT.

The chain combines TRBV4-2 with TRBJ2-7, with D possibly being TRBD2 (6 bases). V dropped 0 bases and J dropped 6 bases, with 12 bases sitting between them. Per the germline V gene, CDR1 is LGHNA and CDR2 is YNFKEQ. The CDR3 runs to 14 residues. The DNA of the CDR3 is TGTGCCAGCAGCCAAGACCTAGCGAGGAGCGAGCAGTACTTC. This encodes CASSQDLARSEQYF.

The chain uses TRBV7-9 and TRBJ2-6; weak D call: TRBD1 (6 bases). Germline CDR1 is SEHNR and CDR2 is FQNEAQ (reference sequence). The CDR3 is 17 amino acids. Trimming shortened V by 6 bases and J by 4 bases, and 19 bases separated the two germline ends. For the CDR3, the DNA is TGTGCCAGCAGGCCCCGACAGGAGCTGGGGGGGGCCAACGTCCTGACTTTC. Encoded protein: CASRPRQELGGANVLTF.

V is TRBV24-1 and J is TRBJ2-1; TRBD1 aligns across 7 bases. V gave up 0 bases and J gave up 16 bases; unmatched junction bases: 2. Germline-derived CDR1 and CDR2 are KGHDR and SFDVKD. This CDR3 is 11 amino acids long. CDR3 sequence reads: CATSDLEGAFF. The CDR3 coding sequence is TGTGCCACCAGTGATTTGGAGGGGGCATTCTTC.

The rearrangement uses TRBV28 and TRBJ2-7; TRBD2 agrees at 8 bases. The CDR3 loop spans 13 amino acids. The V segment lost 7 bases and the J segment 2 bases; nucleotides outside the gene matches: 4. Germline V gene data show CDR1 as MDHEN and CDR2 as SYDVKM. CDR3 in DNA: TGTGCCAGCACCCCGGGAGGGACCTACGAGCAGTACTTC. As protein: CASTPGGTYEQYF.

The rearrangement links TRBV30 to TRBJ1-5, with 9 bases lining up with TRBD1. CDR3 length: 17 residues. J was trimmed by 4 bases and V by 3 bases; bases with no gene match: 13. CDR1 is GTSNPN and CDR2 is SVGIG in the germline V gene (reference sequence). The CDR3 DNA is TGTGCCTGGAGGAAGAAGCCCGGGACAGGGTTTAATCAGCCCCAGCATTTT. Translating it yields CAWRKKPGTGFNQPQHF.

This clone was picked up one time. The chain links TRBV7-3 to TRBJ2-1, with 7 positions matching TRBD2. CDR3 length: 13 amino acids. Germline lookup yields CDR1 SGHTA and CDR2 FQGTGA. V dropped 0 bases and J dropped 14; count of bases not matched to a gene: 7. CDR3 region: CASSLTSSGIKFF. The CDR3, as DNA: TGTGCCAGCAGCTTAACTTCAAGCGGGATCAAGTTCTTC.